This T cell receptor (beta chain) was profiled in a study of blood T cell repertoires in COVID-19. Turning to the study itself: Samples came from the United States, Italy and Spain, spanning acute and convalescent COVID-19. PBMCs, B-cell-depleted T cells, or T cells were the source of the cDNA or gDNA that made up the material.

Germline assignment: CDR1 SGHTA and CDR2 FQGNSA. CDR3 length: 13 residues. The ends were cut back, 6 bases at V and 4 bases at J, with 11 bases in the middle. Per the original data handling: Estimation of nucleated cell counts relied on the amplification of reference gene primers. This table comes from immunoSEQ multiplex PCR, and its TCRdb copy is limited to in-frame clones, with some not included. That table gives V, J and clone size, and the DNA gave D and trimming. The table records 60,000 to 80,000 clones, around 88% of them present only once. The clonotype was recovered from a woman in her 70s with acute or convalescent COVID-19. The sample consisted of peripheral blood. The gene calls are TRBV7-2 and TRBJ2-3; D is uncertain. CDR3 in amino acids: CASSSNRADTQYF. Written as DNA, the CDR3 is TGTGCCAGCAGTTCTAATAGAGCAGATACGCAGTATTTT.